The rows below give T cell receptor beta chains drawn from one sample of a study of T cells in Graves' hyperthyroidism and ophthalmopathy. Each CDR3 protein gets one entry after TCRdb re-called the multiplex PCR reads with MiXCR. The table has fewer than 450,000 distinct CDR3 sequences, around 20% seen once. Material: blood. Receptors were obtained from a man between 18 and 29 years old with Graves' ophthalmopathy. Both conserved end residues are part of each CDR3. D genes are given only for firm matches. Clone size is given for some rows only: seen once, a few or many times, or a class if the clone is expanded.

abundance	v_gene	d_gene	j_gene	CDR3aa	CDR3nt
.	TRBV7-8	TRBD2	TRBJ2-4	CASSLPSGGTPIDKNIQYF	TGTGCCAGCAGCTTACCCAGCGGGGGGACCCCCATTGACAAAAACATTCAGTACTTC
few	TRBV12-3/TRBV12-4	TRBD2	TRBJ2-5	CASSGGGILETQYF	TGTGCCAGCAGCGGGGGGGGAATTCTAGAGACCCAGTACTTC
few	TRBV19	.	TRBJ1-4	CASSPIAAIGTNEKLFF	TGTGCCAGTAGTCCGATTGCCGCTATCGGAACTAATGAAAAACTGTTTTTT
many	TRBV6-1	TRBD2	TRBJ2-3	CASSGLAAGGTQYF	TGTGCCAGCAGCGGACTAGCGGCTGGGGGTACGCAGTATTTT
many	TRBV10-3	.	TRBJ2-5	CAISAGGEETQYF	TGTGCCATCAGTGCTGGCGGAGAAGAGACCCAGTACTTC
many	TRBV6-1	.	TRBJ1-2	CASSESTVANYGYTF	TGTGCCAGCAGTGAATCGACTGTAGCTAACTATGGCTACACCTTC
many	TRBV5-1	.	TRBJ2-1	CASSPSGLTYNEQFF	TGCGCCAGCAGCCCCAGTGGACTTACCTACAATGAGCAGTTCTTC
.	TRBV3-1	TRBD1	TRBJ2-7	CASSRTGIHEQYF	TGTGCCAGCAGCCGGACAGGGATCCACGAGCAGTACTTC
.	TRBV9	TRBD2	TRBJ2-3	CASSVGRGGPTDTQYF	TGTGCCAGCAGCGTGGGACGGGGGGGTCCCACAGATACGCAGTATTTT
few	TRBV20-1	.	TRBJ2-3	CSEIGGETDTQYF	TGCAGTGAAATTGGTGGGGAGACAGATACGCAGTATTTT
.	TRBV20-1	TRBD1	TRBJ1-6	CSARVTGENSPLHF	TGCAGTGCTAGAGTGACAGGGGAGAATTCACCCCTCCACTTT
.	TRBV2	.	TRBJ2-4	CASSVLAKNIQYF	TGTGCCAGCAGTGTTCTAGCCAAAAACATTCAGTACTTC
many	TRBV9	TRBD1	TRBJ2-5	CASSPPRTGWETQYF	TGTGCCAGCAGCCCGCCCCGGACAGGCTGGGAGACCCAGTACTTC
many	TRBV19	.	TRBJ1-1	CASSILGTEAFF	TGTGCCAGTAGTATTCTCGGGACGGAAGCTTTCTTT
.	TRBV6-1	.	TRBJ1-6	CASSPIRENSPLHF	TGTGCCAGCAGCCCGATTAGGGAAAATTCACCCCTCCACTTT
.	TRBV5-1	.	TRBJ2-7	CASSYRAPSEQYF	TGCGCCAGCAGCTACAGGGCACCGAGCGAGCAGTACTTC
.	TRBV20-1	.	TRBJ1-2	CSARSDRNYGYTF	TGCAGTGCTAGATCCGACAGGAACTATGGCTACACCTTC
few	TRBV18	.	TRBJ1-2	CASSPAVPAGDGYTF	TGTGCCAGCTCCCCGGCGGTTCCGGCAGGGGATGGCTACACCTTC
many	TRBV20-1	.	TRBJ2-2	CSARASRPNTGELFF	TGCAGTGCTAGAGCTAGCAGGCCGAACACCGGGGAGCTGTTTTTT
many	TRBV7-9	.	TRBJ2-5	CASSLVVVRQETQYF	TGTGCCAGCAGCTTAGTGGTCGTCAGACAAGAGACCCAGTACTTC
many	TRBV5-1	.	TRBJ1-2	CASSPLALSRGAEGYTF	TGCGCCAGCAGCCCTCTGGCCCTCAGTCGGGGCGCGGAAGGCTACACCTTC
.	TRBV10-3	.	TRBJ1-3	CAISGLSGNTIYF	TGTGCCATCAGTGGGCTCTCTGGAAACACCATATATTTT
many	TRBV18	.	TRBJ1-6	CASSATGTNSPLHF	TGTGCCAGCTCAGCCACAGGGACCAATTCACCCCTCCACTTT
few	TRBV28	.	TRBJ1-3	CASGFGNTIYF	TGTGCCAGCGGTTTCGGAAACACCATATATTTT
.	TRBV14	.	TRBJ1-2	CASSRTPVYGYTF	TGTGCCAGCAGCCGGACGCCGGTCTATGGCTACACCTTC
many	TRBV6-1	.	TRBJ1-5	CASSPFRGYNQPQHF	TGTGCCAGCAGCCCCTTCAGGGGATACAATCAGCCCCAGCATTTT
many	TRBV2	TRBD1	TRBJ1-2	CASIDRGDPYGYTF	TGTGCCAGCATAGACAGGGGGGATCCCTATGGCTACACCTTC
once	TRBV4-1	.	TRBJ1-3	CASSQDVGRGNTIYF	TGCGCCAGCAGCCAAGATGTAGGGAGGGGAAACACCATATATTTT
many	TRBV27	.	TRBJ2-6	CASSLLGRGPISSGANVLTF	TGTGCCAGCAGCCTCCTGGGTCGGGGACCGATAAGCTCTGGGGCCAACGTCCTGACTTTC
many	TRBV20-1	.	TRBJ1-1	CSARGGGATEAFF	TGCAGTGCTAGGGGGGGAGGGGCGACTGAAGCTTTCTTT
.	TRBV6-1	.	TRBJ1-1	CASSSASTPYTEAFF	TGTGCCAGCAGCTCCGCGTCCACCCCGTACACTGAAGCTTTCTTT
.	TRBV6-5	TRBD2	TRBJ2-7	CASSYSRGAGSYEQYF	TGTGCCAGCAGTTACTCGCGGGGGGCGGGGTCCTACGAGCAGTACTTC
few	TRBV10-3	TRBD1	TRBJ2-7	CAISEKGQGHYEQYF	TGTGCCATCAGTGAGAAGGGACAGGGTCACTACGAGCAGTACTTC
.	TRBV25-1	TRBD2	TRBJ2-3	CASSEPRGDTDTQYF	TGTGCCAGCAGTGAACCCCGGGGGGACACAGATACGCAGTATTTT
many	TRBV7-9	.	TRBJ2-7	CASSLVRVPYEQYF	TGTGCCAGCAGCTTAGTCAGGGTTCCATACGAGCAGTACTTC
.	TRBV11-1	.	TRBJ2-2	CASPRSRGDTGELFF	TGTGCCAGCCCTCGGTCCCGGGGCGACACCGGGGAGCTGTTTTTT
many	TRBV6-2/TRBV6-3	.	TRBJ1-1	CASSYAGVTEAFF	TGTGCCAGCAGTTACGCAGGAGTCACTGAAGCTTTCTTT
many	TRBV20-1	TRBD2	TRBJ2-3	CSATGTSGENTDTQYF	TGCAGTGCTACCGGGACTAGCGGGGAAAACACAGATACGCAGTATTTT
many	TRBV18	TRBD1	TRBJ1-5	CASSPGTDGQPQHF	TGTGCCAGCTCACCAGGGACAGATGGCCAGCCCCAGCATTTT
many	TRBV12-3/TRBV12-4	.	TRBJ1-5	CASSLTWRRGQPQHF	TGTGCCAGCAGTTTAACTTGGAGAAGGGGGCAGCCCCAGCATTTT
few	TRBV10-3	TRBD1	TRBJ2-1	CAISGTGTGSTNEQFF	TGTGCCATCAGCGGGACCGGGACAGGTTCCACCAATGAGCAGTTCTTC
many	TRBV10-3	.	TRBJ1-1	CAISDGRNTEAFF	TGTGCCATCAGTGACGGCAGAAACACTGAAGCTTTCTTT
.	TRBV7-8	.	TRBJ1-1	CASSQMVTVNTEAFF	TGTGCCAGCAGCCAAATGGTGACAGTGAACACTGAAGCTTTCTTT
.	TRBV14	.	TRBJ1-3	CASSHDLTGNTIYF	TGTGCCAGCAGCCATGATCTCACAGGGAACACCATATATTTT
.	TRBV13	.	TRBJ1-2	CASSSRGGNNGYTF	TGTGCCAGCAGTTCGCGGGGGGGGAATAATGGCTACACCTTC
many	TRBV5-1	.	TRBJ2-1	CASTGVGVYNEQFF	TGCGCCAGCACCGGAGTAGGGGTCTACAATGAGCAGTTCTTC
many	TRBV20-1	.	TRBJ2-3	CSSRWASGTDTQYF	TGCAGCTCGCGTTGGGCTAGCGGCACAGATACGCAGTATTTT